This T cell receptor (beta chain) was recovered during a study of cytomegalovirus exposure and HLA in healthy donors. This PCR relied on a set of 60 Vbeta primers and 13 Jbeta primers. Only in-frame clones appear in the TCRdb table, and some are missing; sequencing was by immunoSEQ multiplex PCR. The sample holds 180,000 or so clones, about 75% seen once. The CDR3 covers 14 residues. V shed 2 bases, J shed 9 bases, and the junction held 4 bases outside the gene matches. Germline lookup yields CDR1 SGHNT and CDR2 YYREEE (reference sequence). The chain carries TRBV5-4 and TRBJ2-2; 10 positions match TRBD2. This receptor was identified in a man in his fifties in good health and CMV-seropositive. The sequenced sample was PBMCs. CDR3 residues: CASSFSGGPRELFF. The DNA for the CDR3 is TGTGCCAGCAGCTTTAGCGGGGGGCCCAGGGAGCTGTTTTTT. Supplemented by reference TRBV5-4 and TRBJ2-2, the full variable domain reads ETGVTQSPTHLIKTRGQQVTLRCSSQSGHNTVSWYQQALGQGPQFIFQYYREEENGRGNFPPRFSGLQFPNYSSELNVNALELDDSALYLCASSFSGGPRELFFGEGSRLTVL.